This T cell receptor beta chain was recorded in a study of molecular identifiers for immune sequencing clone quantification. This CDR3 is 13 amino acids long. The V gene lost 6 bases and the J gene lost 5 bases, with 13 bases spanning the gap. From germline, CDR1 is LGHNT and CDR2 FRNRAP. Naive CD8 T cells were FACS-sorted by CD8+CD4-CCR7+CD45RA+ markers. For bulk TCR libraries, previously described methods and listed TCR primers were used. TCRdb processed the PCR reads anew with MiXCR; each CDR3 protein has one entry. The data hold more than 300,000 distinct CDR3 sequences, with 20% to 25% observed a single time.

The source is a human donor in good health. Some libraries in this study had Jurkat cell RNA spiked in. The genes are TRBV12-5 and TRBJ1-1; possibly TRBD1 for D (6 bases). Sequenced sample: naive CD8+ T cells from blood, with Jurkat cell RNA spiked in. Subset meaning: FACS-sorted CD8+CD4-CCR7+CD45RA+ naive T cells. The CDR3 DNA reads TGTGCTAGTGGCCCCCAGGACAGAACTGAAGCTTTCTTT. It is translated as CASGPQDRTEAFF. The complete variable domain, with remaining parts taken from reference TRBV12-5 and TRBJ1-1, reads DARVTQTPRHKVTEMGQEVTMRCQPILGHNTVFWYRQTMMQGLELLAYFRNRAPLDDSGMPKDRFSAEMPDATLATLKIQPSEPRDSAVYFCASGPQDRTEAFFGQGTRLTVV.